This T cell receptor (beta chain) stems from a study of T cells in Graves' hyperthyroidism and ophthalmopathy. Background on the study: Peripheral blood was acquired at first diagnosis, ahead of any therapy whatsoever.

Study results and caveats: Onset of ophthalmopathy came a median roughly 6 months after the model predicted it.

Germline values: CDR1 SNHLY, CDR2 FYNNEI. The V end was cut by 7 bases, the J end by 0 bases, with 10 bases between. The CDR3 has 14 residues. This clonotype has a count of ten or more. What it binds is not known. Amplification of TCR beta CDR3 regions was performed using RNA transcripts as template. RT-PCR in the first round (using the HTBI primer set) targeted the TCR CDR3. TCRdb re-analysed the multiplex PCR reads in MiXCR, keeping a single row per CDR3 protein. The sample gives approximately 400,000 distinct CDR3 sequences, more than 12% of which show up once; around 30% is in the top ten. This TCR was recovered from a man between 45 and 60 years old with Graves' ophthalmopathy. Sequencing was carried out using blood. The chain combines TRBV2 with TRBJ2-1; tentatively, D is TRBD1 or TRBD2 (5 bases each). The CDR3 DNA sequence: TGTGCCAGCATAGGGACCAACTCCTACAATGAGCAGTTCTTC. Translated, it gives CASIGTNSYNEQFF.